This T cell receptor beta chain was observed in a study of post-analysis software for immune sequencing data. As for the study in general: Relapsing-remitting, secondary progressive and progressive-relapsing forms of multiple sclerosis all featured among disease courses. Findings and limits, study-wide: The F measure placed samples prepared in the same batch into strongly shared clusters. Compared with controls, patients had more of about 5 TRBV segments, including TRBV5-6, TRBV5-1 and TRBV20-1.

TCR beta cDNA libraries included unique molecular identifiers. When 1 to 10 million T cells were used, they gave 500,000 or so cDNA molecules. TCRdb used MiXCR to reprocess the PCR reads, holding one entry per CDR3 protein. The sample consists of hundreds of thousands of distinct CDR3 sequences, approximately 60% of them appearing once. J gave up 4 bases and V 0 bases, and 5 bases lay outside the gene matches. The CDR3 has 15 amino acids. From germline, CDR1 is ENHRY and CDR2 SYGVKD. As to this clonotype: Its antigen remains unknown.

This TCR derives from a girl aged 2 to 10 with multiple sclerosis. The sample comprised blood. The rearrangement uses TRBV10-3 and TRBJ1-2, with 7 bases fitting TRBD1. The CDR3 region is CAISESSDRVYGYTF. CDR3 nucleotides: TGTGCCATCAGTGAGTCCTCTGACAGGGTCTATGGCTACACCTTC.